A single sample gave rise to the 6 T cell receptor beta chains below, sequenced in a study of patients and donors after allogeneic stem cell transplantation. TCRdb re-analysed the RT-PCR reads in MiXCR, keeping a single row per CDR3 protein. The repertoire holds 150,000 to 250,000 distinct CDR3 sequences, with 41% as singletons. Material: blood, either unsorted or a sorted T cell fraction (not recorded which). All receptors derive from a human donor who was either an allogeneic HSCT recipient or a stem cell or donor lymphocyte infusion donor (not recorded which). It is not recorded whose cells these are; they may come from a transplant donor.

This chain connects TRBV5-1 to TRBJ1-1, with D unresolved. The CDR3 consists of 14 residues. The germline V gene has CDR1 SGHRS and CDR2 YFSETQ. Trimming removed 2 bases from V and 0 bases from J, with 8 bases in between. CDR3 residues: CASSFHTLNTEAFF. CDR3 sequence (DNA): TGCGCCAGCAGCTTCCACACATTGAACACTGAAGCTTTCTTT.

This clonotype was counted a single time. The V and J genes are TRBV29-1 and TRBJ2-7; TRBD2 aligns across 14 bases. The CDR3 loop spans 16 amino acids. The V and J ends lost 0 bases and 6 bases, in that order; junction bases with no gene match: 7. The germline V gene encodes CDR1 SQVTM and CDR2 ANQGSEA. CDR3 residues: CSVEDRATSGRGEQYF. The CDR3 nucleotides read TGCAGCGTTGAAGATCGGGCGACTAGCGGGAGGGGCGAGCAGTACTTC.

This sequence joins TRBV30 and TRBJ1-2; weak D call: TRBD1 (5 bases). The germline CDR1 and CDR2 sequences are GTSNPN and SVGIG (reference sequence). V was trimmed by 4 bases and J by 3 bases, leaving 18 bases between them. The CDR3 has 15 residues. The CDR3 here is CAWTLDSKLHYGYTF. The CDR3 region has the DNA TGTGCCTGGACACTTGACAGCAAACTTCACTATGGCTACACCTTC. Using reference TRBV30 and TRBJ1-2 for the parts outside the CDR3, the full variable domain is SQTIHQWPATLVQPVGSPLSLECTVEGTSNPNLYWYRQAAGRGLQLLFYSVGIGQISSEVPQNLSASRPQDRQFILSSKKLLLSDSGFYLCAWTLDSKLHYGYTFGSGTRLTVV.

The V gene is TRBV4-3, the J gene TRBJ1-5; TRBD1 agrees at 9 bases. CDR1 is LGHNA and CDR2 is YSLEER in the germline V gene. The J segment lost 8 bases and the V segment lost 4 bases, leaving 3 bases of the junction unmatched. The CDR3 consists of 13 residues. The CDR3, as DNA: TGCGCCAGCAGCCTCGACAGGGGGAAGCCCCAGCATTTT. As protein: CASSLDRGKPQHF.

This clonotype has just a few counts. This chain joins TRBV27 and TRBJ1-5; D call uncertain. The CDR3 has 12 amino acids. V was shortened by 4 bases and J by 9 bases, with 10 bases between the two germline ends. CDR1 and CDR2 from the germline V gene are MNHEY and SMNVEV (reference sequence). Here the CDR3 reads CASSSFSGPQHF. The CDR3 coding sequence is TGTGCCAGCAGTTCCTTCTCGGGGCCCCAGCATTTT.

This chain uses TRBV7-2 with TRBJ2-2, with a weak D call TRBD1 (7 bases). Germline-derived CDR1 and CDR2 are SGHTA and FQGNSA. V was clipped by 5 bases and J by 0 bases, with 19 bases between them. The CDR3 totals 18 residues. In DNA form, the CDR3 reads TGTGCCAGCAGCGTGGCGGGACAGTTCAGCGCGAACACCGGGGAGCTGTTTTTT. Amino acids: CASSVAGQFSANTGELFF.